This is a list of T cell receptor beta chains from one sample in a study of blood T cell repertoires in COVID-19. Clones were sequenced by immunoSEQ multiplex PCR, and TCRdb holds only the in-frame ones, with some missing. The profile shows roughly 150,000 clones, 85% to 90% of them singletons. The sequenced sample was peripheral blood. These receptors all come from a woman of 80 years or more with COVID-19, enrolled during active disease. CDR3s include the opening cysteine and the closing phenylalanine or tryptophan. The order of the fields is D gene, clone size, CDR3 length, J gene, V gene, CDR3 DNA, CDR3 protein. The D gene is left open where the match is weak. Expanded clones get a size class; other rows say once, few or many, or leave the size out.

NA | NA | 13 | TRBJ1-1 | TRBV10-3 | TGTGCCATCAGACCGGGACAGAACACTGAAGCTTTCTTT | CAIRPGQNTEAFF
TRBD1 | NA | 13 | TRBJ1-1 | TRBV27 | TGTGCCAGCAGTTTAGACAGGGCCACTGAAGCTTTCTTT | CASSLDRATEAFF
TRBD2 | NA | 15 | TRBJ2-7 | TRBV5-6 | TGTGCCAGCAGCGCTGGGACTAGCGGGACCTACGAGCAGTACTTC | CASSAGTSGTYEQYF
TRBD2 | NA | 16 | TRBJ2-2 | TRBV28 | TGTGCCAGCAGTTTGGGACTAGCGGGAGGGCCCGGGGAGCTGTTTTTT | CASSLGLAGGPGELFF
NA | NA | 14 | TRBJ2-7 | TRBV28 | TGTGCCACTTTAGACCCTCTTAGCCGAGACGAGCAGTACTTC | CATLDPLSRDEQYF
NA | NA | 14 | TRBJ2-3 | TRBV13 | TGTGCCAGCAGCTTAGGCCAGGGCAAAGATACGCAGTATTTT | CASSLGQGKDTQYF
TRBD1 | NA | 16 | TRBJ2-7 | TRBV11-2 | TGTGCCAGCAGTCCTCTCGAGGGACAGGGTAATTACGAGCAGTACTTC | CASSPLEGQGNYEQYF
TRBD2 | NA | 18 | TRBJ2-6 | TRBV28 | TGTGCCAGCAGTCGACTAGCGGGAGGTTTATTCGGGGCCAACGTCCTGACTTTC | CASSRLAGGLFGANVLTF
TRBD1 | once | 14 | TRBJ1-1 | TRBV2 | TGTGCCAGCAGGACCGGGACAGGGGGCACTGAAGCTTTCTTT | CASRTGTGGTEAFF
NA | NA | 13 | TRBJ1-6 | TRBV6-5 | TGTGCCACCAAGCGTGGCGCAAATTCACCCCTCCACTTT | CATKRGANSPLHF
NA | NA | 15 | TRBJ1-6 | TRBV4-1 | TGCGCCAGCAGCCAAGACAGGCGTTATAATTCACCCCTCCACTTT | CASSQDRRYNSPLHF
TRBD2 | NA | 19 | TRBJ2-5 | TRBV28 | TGTGCCAGCAGTTTTAATTACCTAGCGGGAGGAGGAGAGGGGGAGACCCAGTACTTC | CASSFNYLAGGGEGETQYF
TRBD1 | NA | 16 | TRBJ1-3 | TRBV6-6 | TGTGCCAGCAGTTACGCCCCAGGGGGCTCTGGAAACACCATATATTTT | CASSYAPGGSGNTIYF
NA | NA | 14 | TRBJ1-2 | TRBV4-3 | TGCGCCAGCAGCCAAGATGCGGGGCCTAACGGCTACACCTTC | CASSQDAGPNGYTF
TRBD1 | NA | 18 | TRBJ1-5 | TRBV18 | TGTGCCAGCTCACCACCGGGACAGGGAGCAAGCGGGTATCAGCCCCAGCATTTT | CASSPPGQGASGYQPQHF
NA | NA | 16 | TRBJ2-1 | TRBV12-5 | TGTGCTAGTGGTTTGGGACTCAGGGGACGAGAGGATGAGCAGTTCTTC | CASGLGLRGREDEQFF
TRBD1 | NA | 16 | TRBJ1-5 | TRBV28 | TGTGCCAGCAGTTATAACAGGGGTCCAGTAGATCAGCCCCAGCATTTT | CASSYNRGPVDQPQHF
NA | NA | 14 | TRBJ1-2 | TRBV6-1 | TGTGCCAGCAGTGAACATATGAGGGAAAGTGGCTACACCTTC | CASSEHMRESGYTF
TRBD1 | once | 15 | TRBJ1-1 | TRBV5-6 | TGTGCCAGCAGCCGAAGGACAGGGGGTTTCACTGAAGCTTTCTTT | CASSRRTGGFTEAFF
TRBD1 | NA | 15 | TRBJ2-5 | TRBV5-1 | TGCGCCAGCAGCTTTGGTACAGGGGTCCAAGAGACCCAGTACTTC | CASSFGTGVQETQYF
NA | NA | 13 | TRBJ2-7 | TRBV6-5 | TGTGCCAGCAGAAAAAGCCAGGGTTACGAGCAGTACTTC | CASRKSQGYEQYF
TRBD2 | NA | 18 | TRBJ2-2 | TRBV6-2/TRBV6-3 | TGTGCCAGCAGTTACTCCGGACTAGCGGGCCTTCGCACCGGGGAGCTGTTTTTT | CASSYSGLAGLRTGELFF
NA | NA | 15 | TRBJ2-3 | TRBV6-5 | TGTGCCAGCCCGGACCGGGGACACCGCACAGATACGCAGTATTTT | CASPDRGHRTDTQYF
NA | NA | 15 | TRBJ2-1 | TRBV5-1 | TGCGCCAGCAGAATGACGGGAGCGTCCTACAATGAGCAGTTCTTC | CASRMTGASYNEQFF
NA | NA | 16 | TRBJ2-1 | TRBV27 | TGTGCCAGCAGTCCAGCCGGGAGTCCCCTTTACAATGAGCAGTTCTTC | CASSPAGSPLYNEQFF
NA | NA | 15 | TRBJ2-1 | TRBV2 | TGTGCCAGCAGTGTGCTAGCTCGGGGATCCGATGAGCAGTTCTTC | CASSVLARGSDEQFF
TRBD1 | NA | 15 | TRBJ1-6 | TRBV3-1/TRBV3-2 | TGTGCCAGCAGCCAAGGCGGACAGGGAAATTCACCCCTCCACTTT | CASSQGGQGNSPLHF
NA | NA | 17 | TRBJ1-6 | TRBV1 | TGCACCAGCAGCCAAGATTGGTTGGACAGAAACCTTTCACCCCTCCACTTT | CTSSQDWLDRNLSPLHF
TRBD1 | NA | 14 | TRBJ1-2 | TRBV6-1 | TGTGCCAGCAGTGAATCCCAGGGGGTAAATGGCTACACCTTC | CASSESQGVNGYTF
NA | NA | 14 | TRBJ1-1 | TRBV10-3 | TGTGCCATCAGTGGGGGGGGGTTAGGCACTGAAGCTTTCTTT | CAISGGGLGTEAFF
NA | NA | 16 | TRBJ1-2 | TRBV5-1 | TGCGCCAGCAGCCATCCAAGGGGGACCACTAACTATGGCTACACCTTC | CASSHPRGTTNYGYTF
TRBD1 | NA | 16 | TRBJ1-2 | TRBV20-1 | TGCAGTGCTAGTACGACATCCCCCGGGACAGGCTATGGCTACACCTTC | CSASTTSPGTGYGYTF
NA | NA | 15 | TRBJ1-1 | TRBV27 | TGTGCCAGCAGTTCCCCGAGGGGAGGGGGCACTGAAGCTTTCTTT | CASSSPRGGGTEAFF
NA | once | 12 | TRBJ1-4 | TRBV3-1/TRBV3-2 | TGTGCCAGCAGCCAAGTGGCAGAAAAACTGTTTTTT | CASSQVAEKLFF
TRBD2 | once | 17 | TRBJ2-7 | TRBV5-1 | TGCGCCAGCAGCTCCGGACTAGCGGGAGACATAGGCTACGAGCAGTACTTC | CASSSGLAGDIGYEQYF
TRBD2 | once | 18 | TRBJ2-3 | TRBV28 | TGTGCCAGCAGTTTTGGTCCTAGCGGGAGAACTAGCACAGATACGCAGTATTTT | CASSFGPSGRTSTDTQYF
NA | NA | 12 | TRBJ1-2 | TRBV7-8 | TGTGCCAGCAGCTTAGAACAGTATGGCTACACCTTC | CASSLEQYGYTF